This T cell receptor beta chain was identified during a study of blood T cell repertoires in COVID-19. Study information: The United States, Italy and Spain were the sources of the acute and convalescent COVID-19 samples. Sources were T cells, B-cell-depleted T cells, or PBMCs; the material itself was cDNA or gDNA.

As handled by the study authors: Cell counts per sample came from amplifying reference gene primers. TCRdb keeps only in-frame clones here, not all; method: immunoSEQ multiplex PCR. The V and J calls and clone size are taken from that table; D and trimming were inferred from the DNA. The sample holds some 270,000 clones, roughly 90% seen once. Per germline, CDR1 LNHDA and CDR2 SQIVND (reference sequence). Trimming removed 7 bases from V and 8 bases from J; junction bases left unmatched: 7. CDR3 size: 15 residues. Participants were aged about 18 to 90 years, lived in roughly 23 US areas, and enrolled virtually.

The sequenced sample was PBMCs or T cells enriched from blood (not recorded which). This TCR came from a woman in her thirties or forties who had recovered from COVID-19. The J gene is TRBJ2-1, the V gene TRBV19; 14 bases fit TRBD2. CDR3 amino acids: CASKSGTSGSDEQFF. In DNA, the CDR3 is TGTGCCAGTAAATCCGGGACTAGCGGGAGTGATGAGCAGTTCTTC.